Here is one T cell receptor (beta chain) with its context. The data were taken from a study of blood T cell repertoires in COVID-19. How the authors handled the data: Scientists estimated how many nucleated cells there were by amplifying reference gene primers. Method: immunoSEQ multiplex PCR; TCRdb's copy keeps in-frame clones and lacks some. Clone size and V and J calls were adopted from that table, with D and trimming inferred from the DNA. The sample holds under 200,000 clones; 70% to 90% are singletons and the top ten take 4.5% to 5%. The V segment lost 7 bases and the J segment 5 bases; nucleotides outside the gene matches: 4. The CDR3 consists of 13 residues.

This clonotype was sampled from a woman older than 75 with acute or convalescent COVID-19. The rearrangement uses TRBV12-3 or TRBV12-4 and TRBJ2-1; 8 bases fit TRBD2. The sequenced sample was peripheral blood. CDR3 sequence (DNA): TGTGCCAGCATAATAGCGGGAAACAATGAGCAGTTCTTC. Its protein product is CASIIAGNNEQFF.